This T cell receptor beta chain was profiled in a study of CD4 T cells in relation to SARS-CoV-2 and coronaviruses. Naive and memory CD4+ T cells were cultured with CEF, then survey-sequenced. The repertoire was sequenced with immunoSEQ multiplex PCR; TCRdb's copy has only in-frame clones and lacks some. This sample yields 41,000 or so clones, of which nearly 85% are seen a single time; 1.2% belongs to the top ten. The CDR3 length is 15 residues. CDR1 is LNHDA, CDR2 SQIVND, per germline (reference sequence). The V end was cut by 7 bases, the J end by 4 bases, with 19 bases between. Concerning this clone itself: Its antigen is currently unknown.

The origin of this receptor is an adult with COVID-19. V gene TRBV19 combines with J gene TRBJ1-1; unclear D gene. Material: naive CD4+ T cells from PBMCs, cultured in vitro. Subset described: naive CD4+ T cells isolated by negative enrichment. CDR3 in DNA: TGTGCCAGTACCCCAGCCCAGGATCTGTCCACTGAAGCTTTCTTT. Translating it yields CASTPAQDLSTEAFF.